The rows below give T cell receptor beta chains drawn from one sample of a study of blood T cell repertoires in COVID-19. Here immunoSEQ multiplex PCR was the method, and the copy in TCRdb shows in-frame clones only, minus some. The data hold some 150,000 clones, with 70% to 85% observed a single time. Specimen: peripheral blood. Every receptor here comes from a man in his sixties who had recovered from COVID-19. Each CDR3 is given with its conserved first and last residue. A D gene is named only where the DNA matches it firmly. Clone size is shown for a subset of rows, as once, few, many or a class of expanded clone.

TRBJ1-5 TRBV25-1 . . CASSGGPSNQPQHF TGTGCCAGCAGTGGGGGCCCGAGCAATCAGCCCCAGCATTTT
TRBJ2-7 TRBV27 . . CASSLQVSYEQYF TGTGCCAGCAGTTTACAGGTATCCTACGAGCAGTACTTC
TRBJ2-5 TRBV5-1 TRBD2 . CASSSGTSGGVDVTQYF TGCGCCAGCAGCTCCGGGACTAGCGGGGGGGTAGATGTGACCCAGTACTTC
TRBJ1-2 TRBV5-1 TRBD1 . CASSLAPQGGGYTF TGCGCCAGCAGCTTAGCCCCACAGGGGGGTGGCTACACCTTC
TRBJ2-2 TRBV19 TRBD1 . CASSSSGTGNTGELFF TGTGCCAGTAGTTCCTCCGGGACAGGGAACACCGGGGAGCTGTTTTTT
TRBJ1-1 TRBV3-1/TRBV3-2 . . CASSQESWPEAFF TGTGCCAGCAGCCAAGAGTCGTGGCCCGAAGCTTTCTTT
TRBJ2-3 TRBV9 TRBD2 . CASSPTLAGSLGTDTQYF TGTGCCAGCAGCCCTACCCTAGCGGGGAGTTTAGGGACAGATACGCAGTATTTT
TRBJ1-5 TRBV3-1/TRBV3-2 . . CASSQQREQPQHF TGTGCCAGCAGCCAACAAAGGGAGCAGCCCCAGCATTTT
TRBJ2-6 TRBV5-5 . . CASLRTAGANVLTF TGTGCCAGCCTACGGACAGCTGGGGCCAACGTCCTGACTTTC
TRBJ1-1 TRBV5-1 . once CASSLGDNPNTEAFF TGCGCCAGCAGCTTGGGGGACAACCCGAACACTGAAGCTTTCTTT
TRBJ2-5 TRBV11-3 . . CASSLGGTLQETQYF TGTGCCAGCAGCTTAGGGGGGACACTTCAAGAGACCCAGTACTTC
TRBJ1-3 TRBV3-1/TRBV3-2 . . CASSQDRAFRGNTIYF TGTGCCAGCAGCCAAGACAGGGCTTTCCGGGGAAACACCATATATTTT
TRBJ1-1 TRBV6-6 TRBD1 . CASVSRGYAEAFF TGTGCCAGTGTAAGCAGGGGGTACGCTGAAGCTTTCTTT
TRBJ2-3 TRBV29-1 . . CSVKGATDTQYF TGCAGCGTTAAAGGGGCGACAGATACGCAGTATTTT
TRBJ1-2 TRBV12-3/TRBV12-4 . . CASSLATNYGYTF TGTGCCAGCAGTTTGGCAACTAACTATGGCTACACCTTC
TRBJ1-2 TRBV19 TRBD1 . CASSITGDMRGYTF TGTGCCAGTAGTATTACAGGGGATATGCGTGGCTACACCTTC
TRBJ2-2 TRBV4-2 . . CASSQDTGGSDTGELFF TGTGCCAGCAGCCAAGATACGGGGGGCTCGGACACCGGGGAGCTGTTTTTT
TRBJ1-2 TRBV3-1/TRBV3-2 . . CASSPAAPNYGYTF TGTGCCAGCAGCCCCGCGGCCCCTAACTATGGCTACACCTTC
TRBJ1-1 TRBV9 . . CASSRSDTEAFF TGTGCCAGCAGTCGTTCGGACACTGAAGCTTTCTTT
TRBJ2-7 TRBV5-1 . . CASREGLDEQYF TGCGCCAGCAGGGAGGGTCTCGATGAGCAGTACTTC
TRBJ1-2 TRBV29-1 . few CSVEDQQGGGYTF TGCAGCGTTGAAGATCAGCAGGGAGGAGGCTACACCTTC
TRBJ1-2 TRBV3-1/TRBV3-2 TRBD1 . CASSQPDRDGDGYTF TGTGCCAGCAGCCAACCCGACAGGGATGGGGATGGCTACACCTTC
TRBJ2-7 TRBV9 . once CASSVEPRGEQYF TGTGCCAGCAGCGTAGAGCCCCGGGGCGAGCAGTACTTC
TRBJ2-7 TRBV6-5 TRBD2 once CASRSGTSYEQYF TGTGCCAGCAGAAGCGGGACCTCCTACGAGCAGTACTTC
TRBJ2-5 TRBV19 TRBD2 . CASRGRGVGETQYF TGTGCCAGTCGCGGACGGGGGGTCGGGGAGACCCAGTACTTC
TRBJ1-2 TRBV19 TRBD1 once CASSIAAGGVRGYTF TGTGCCAGTAGTATAGCAGCAGGGGGAGTTCGCGGCTACACCTTC
TRBJ2-5 TRBV7-6 . . CASSLAGGALETQYF TGTGCCAGCAGCTTAGCGGGGGGGGCCCTAGAGACCCAGTACTTC
TRBJ2-6 TRBV24-1 . . CATSDLPQGTGANVLTF TGTGCCACCAGTGACTTGCCACAGGGTACTGGGGCCAACGTCCTGACTTTC
TRBJ2-5 TRBV24-1 . . CATSDPRAYGTQYF TGTGCCACCAGTGATCCGCGGGCCTACGGGACCCAGTACTTC
TRBJ1-4 TRBV5-1 TRBD1 once CASSFGQGTNEKLFF TGCGCCAGCAGCTTCGGACAGGGCACTAATGAAAAACTGTTTTTT
TRBJ2-7 TRBV19 TRBD1 few CASSTGQAGYEQYF TGTGCCAGTAGTACCGGACAGGCCGGCTACGAGCAGTACTTC
TRBJ1-4 TRBV24-1 . few CATSDPSGTSTIREKLFF TGTGCCACCAGTGATCCCTCCGGGACATCTACTATTAGAGAAAAACTGTTTTTT
TRBJ1-6 TRBV30 . . CAWSAQDSSYNSPLHF TGTGCCTGGAGTGCCCAGGACAGCTCCTATAATTCACCCCTCCACTTT
TRBJ1-1 TRBV7-2 TRBD1 . CAEGDSLNTEAFF TGTGCCGAAGGGGACAGCCTGAACACTGAAGCTTTCTTT
TRBJ1-1 TRBV11-3 TRBD1 . CASSPGQGLTEAFF TGTGCCAGCAGCCCGGGACAGGGTTTGACTGAAGCTTTCTTT
TRBJ1-3 TRBV4-3 . . CASSQGARGTGNTIYF TGCGCCAGCAGCCAGGGGGCTAGGGGGACTGGAAACACCATATATTTT
TRBJ1-5 TRBV2 . . CASSAGQDRDQPQHF TGTGCCAGCAGTGCGGGCCAGGACAGAGATCAGCCCCAGCATTTT
TRBJ1-1 TRBV12-5 . . CASGLRTEAFF TGTGCTAGTGGTTTGCGTACTGAAGCTTTCTTT
TRBJ2-1 TRBV9 TRBD2 . CASSVSGGLAYNEQFF TGTGCCAGCAGCGTTAGCGGGGGACTAGCCTACAATGAGCAGTTCTTC
TRBJ1-5 TRBV27 . . CASSWEGPGPQHF TGTGCCAGCAGTTGGGAGGGCCCAGGGCCCCAGCATTTT
TRBJ2-3 TRBV3-1/TRBV3-2 TRBD2 . CASSHERGKGDTQYF TGTGCCAGCAGCCATGAGCGGGGGAAGGGAGATACGCAGTATTTT
TRBJ2-7 TRBV15 . . CATSRDRGARSAEQYF TGTGCCACCAGCAGAGATCGGGGGGCTCGGTCTGCCGAGCAGTACTTC
TRBJ2-1 TRBV30 . . CAWSAGSYYNEQFF TGTGCCTGGAGCGCGGGGTCTTATTACAATGAGCAGTTCTTC
TRBJ1-1 TRBV11-3 . once CASSKGGAEAFF TGTGCCAGCAGTAAAGGGGGAGCTGAAGCTTTCTTT
TRBJ1-6 TRBV7-8 TRBD1 . CASSLGSGGNSPLHF TGTGCCAGCAGCTTAGGGTCAGGGGGTAATTCACCCCTCCACTTT
TRBJ1-6 TRBV3-1/TRBV3-2 TRBD1 few CASSARDSRPPLHF TGTGCCAGCAGCGCCCGGGACAGCAGACCACCCCTCCACTTT
TRBJ2-7 TRBV4-3 TRBD1 . CASSHGTGYEQYF TGCGCCAGCAGCCACGGGACAGGCTACGAGCAGTACTTC
TRBJ2-7 TRBV7-9 . . CASSFTQGSHEQYF TGTGCCAGCAGCTTTACGCAGGGTAGCCACGAGCAGTACTTC
TRBJ2-2 TRBV19 TRBD2 once CASSPTVAGVATGELFF TGTGCCAGTAGTCCCACGGTAGCGGGGGTGGCCACCGGGGAGCTGTTTTTT
TRBJ2-5 TRBV20-1 . . CSASGEAGETQYF TGCAGTGCTAGTGGTGAGGCGGGGGAGACCCAGTACTTC
TRBJ2-5 TRBV9 TRBD2 once CASSAGPGTSGGPGSQETQYF TGTGCCAGCAGCGCGGGGCCTGGGACTAGCGGGGGGCCCGGGTCCCAAGAGACCCAGTACTTC
TRBJ2-7 TRBV29-1 TRBD1 . CSVGETGGIHEQYF TGCAGCGTTGGTGAGACAGGGGGCATCCACGAGCAGTACTTC
TRBJ2-2 TRBV4-2 . few CASSLTGTQSTGELFF TGTGCCAGCAGCCTCACCGGGACTCAAAGCACCGGGGAGCTGTTTTTT
TRBJ2-5 TRBV19 . . CASSIDAEETQYF TGTGCCAGTAGTATAGATGCGGAAGAGACCCAGTACTTC
TRBJ2-3 TRBV30 TRBD2 . CAWTLAETQYF TGTGCCTGGACACTAGCGGAGACGCAGTATTTT
TRBJ1-3 TRBV6-5 . . CASSSPGRGSGNTIYF TGTGCCAGCAGTTCTCCCGGAAGGGGTTCTGGAAACACCATATATTTT
TRBJ1-6 TRBV11-2 . . CASSFQGTPSPLHF TGTGCCAGCAGCTTCCAGGGGACCCCTTCACCCCTCCACTTT